The 22 T cell receptor beta chains below all came from one sample that was sequenced in a study of human T cells and chemical hapten exposure. Time point given: pre-sensitization, week 0. Treatment here: therapeutic diphenylcyclopropenone sensitization with weekly scalp DPC. TCRdb re-derived calls from the RACE reads in MiXCR, one entry per CDR3 protein. The data hold roughly 260,000 distinct CDR3 sequences, with about 9% observed a single time. The sample in question was whole blood, obtained in connection with sensitization to the hapten diphenylcyclopropenone (DPC). These receptors originate from a woman aged 35 to 49 with alopecia areata. Some clones in this sample may be carry-over from other donors' samples.

This chain uses TRBV6-1 with TRBJ1-5, with 7 bases matching TRBD1. The CDR3 contains 12 residues. The germline gives CDR1 MNHNS, CDR2 SASEGT. The V and J ends lost 8 bases and 5 bases, in that order; junction bases with no gene match: 3. CDR3 sequence: CASLQGYQPQHF. CDR3 coding DNA: TGTGCCAGCTTACAGGGGTATCAGCCCCAGCATTTT.

This clonotype turned up a few times. The V call is TRBV20-1, the J call TRBJ2-1; 10 bases align to TRBD2. CDR3 length equals 20 residues. CDR1 and CDR2 from the germline V gene are DFQATT and SNEGSKA (reference sequence). V gave up 1 base and J gave up 4 bases; unmatched junction bases: 19. This chain's CDR3 is CSARVPQWLAGVGSYNEQFF. The DNA of the CDR3 is TGCAGTGCTAGAGTCCCCCAGTGGCTAGCGGGAGTAGGGTCTTACAATGAGCAGTTCTTC.

This chain's CDR3 is CASSFDRDHSYEQYF. The CDR3 nucleotides are TGTGCCAGCAGCTTCGACAGGGATCATTCCTACGAGCAGTACTTC. The chain carries TRBV7-8 and TRBJ2-7, with 7 bases lining up with TRBD1. Germline assignment: CDR1 SGHVS and CDR2 FQNEAQ. The CDR3 runs to 15 residues. J gave up 1 base and V 3 bases, and 6 bases lay outside the gene matches.

In its sample, this clonotype was seen many times. V is TRBV2 and J is TRBJ1-5; D may be TRBD1 (6 bases). This CDR3 region has 15 residues. The germline CDR1 and CDR2 sequences are SNHLY and FYNNEI. V was cut by 6 bases and J by 0 bases, with 12 bases left in between. The CDR3 reads CASSSQGISNQPQHF. CDR3 bases: TGTGCCAGCAGCTCACAGGGAATTAGCAATCAGCCCCAGCATTTT.

This clonotype was counted at least ten times. The genes are TRBV20-1 and TRBJ2-7; 9 bases fit TRBD2. The germline CDR1 and CDR2 sequences are DFQATT and SNEGSKA (reference sequence). This CDR3 contains 13 residues. The J segment lost 6 bases and the V segment lost 6 bases, leaving 9 bases of the junction unmatched. For the CDR3, the DNA is TGCAGTGCGGACCCGGGACTAGCCTCCGAGCAGTACTTC. Translated: CSADPGLASEQYF.

This clonotype was recorded at least ten times. The genes are TRBV9 and TRBJ2-1; 8 bases match TRBD2. CDR1 and CDR2 (germline): SGDLS, YYNGEE. The trim removed 0 bases at V and 2 bases at J, leaving 4 bases unmatched. The CDR3 has 16 amino acids. Here the CDR3 DNA reads TGTGCCAGCAGCGTAGGGGTCGGGAGGGCCTACAATGAGCAGTTCTTC. The encoded protein is CASSVGVGRAYNEQFF.

This clonotype was detected only a few times. The V gene is TRBV7-2, the J gene TRBJ1-2; D might be TRBD1 (6 bases). Trimming took 2 bases from V and 0 from J, leaving 16 bases between them. Germline assignment: CDR1 SGHTA and CDR2 FQGNSA. The CDR3 is 17 amino acids. The CDR3: CASSLFSPTGANYGYTF. The CDR3 DNA reads TGTGCCAGCAGCTTATTCTCCCCGACAGGTGCTAACTATGGCTACACCTTC.

This clonotype has just a few counts. This chain uses TRBV19 with TRBJ2-1; 10 bases match TRBD2. The CDR3 has 16 amino acids. Germline-derived CDR1 and CDR2 are LNHDA and SQIVND (reference sequence). Trimming cost V 5 bases and J 0 bases; bases outside gene matches: 4. The CDR3 spells CASSATSGISYNEQFF. DNA for the CDR3: TGTGCCAGTAGTGCAACTAGCGGGATCTCCTACAATGAGCAGTTCTTC. Combining the CDR3 with reference TRBV19 and TRBJ2-1 gives the whole variable domain DGGITQSPKYLFRKEGQNVTLSCEQNLNHDAMYWYRQDPGQGLRLIYYSQIVNDFQKGDIAEGYSVSREKKESFPLTVTSAQKNPTAFYLCASSATSGISYNEQFFGPGTRLTVL.

The chain combines TRBV24-1 with TRBJ1-1; unclear D gene. Germline lookup yields CDR1 KGHDR and CDR2 SFDVKD. This CDR3 has 14 amino acids. V lost 4 bases and J lost 1, with 9 bases in between. CDR3 coding DNA: TGTGCCACCAGTGAGGGCAAGCGGAACACTGAAGCTTTCTTT. This encodes CATSEGKRNTEAFF.

The chain joins TRBV6-2 or TRBV6-3 to TRBJ1-5; D uncertain. This CDR3 is built from 13 residues. Germline V lookup: CDR1 MNHEY, CDR2 SVGEGT. V lost 3 bases and J 6 bases, leaving 9 bases between the germline ends. CDR3: CASSYRGGQPQHF. For the CDR3, the DNA is TGTGCCAGCAGTTATCGGGGAGGTCAGCCCCAGCATTTT.

V and J are TRBV20-1 and TRBJ1-3, with D perhaps TRBD1 (6 bases). V was shortened by 2 bases and J by 4 bases, with 12 bases between the two germline ends. Germline-derived CDR1 and CDR2 are DFQATT and SNEGSKA (reference sequence). The CDR3 has 14 amino acids. The CDR3 DNA is TGCAGTGCTAGAAGGGGGGGATCGGGAAACACCATATATTTT. Amino acids: CSARRGGSGNTIYF.

This clonotype was seen many times. The rearrangement links TRBV3-1 to TRBJ2-7; TRBD2 agrees at 11 bases. Germline loops: CDR1 LGHDT, CDR2 YNNKEL (reference sequence). This CDR3 spans 15 amino acids. V dropped 1 base and J dropped 5; count of bases not matched to a gene: 4. The DNA for the CDR3 is TGTGCCAGCAGCCAAGGACTAGCGGGAAACAACGAGCAGTACTTC. Protein: CASSQGLAGNNEQYF.

J is TRBJ2-1 and V is TRBV2, with D perhaps TRBD1 or TRBD2 (5 bases each). The CDR3 is made up of 11 amino acids. The germline CDR1 and CDR2 sequences are SNHLY and FYNNEI. Trimming shortened V by 4 bases and J by 10 bases, and 8 bases separated the two germline ends. This chain's CDR3 is CASSAEGEQFF. The DNA of the CDR3 is TGTGCCAGCAGTGCAGAGGGGGAGCAGTTCTTC.

The chain joins TRBV28 to TRBJ1-4; a possible D gene is TRBD1 (5 bases). Germline V CDR1 and CDR2: MDHEN, SYDVKM. Deletions cut 1 base from V and 4 bases from J, with 16 bases between. The CDR3 is 17 amino acids. The CDR3 loop reads CASSLYTSGLINEKLFF. CDR3 in DNA: TGTGCCAGCAGTTTATACACTTCGGGGCTCATTAATGAAAAACTGTTTTTT.

The chain carries TRBV28 and TRBJ2-6; tentatively, D is TRBD2 (6 bases). Germline V gene sequence: CDR1 MDHEN, CDR2 SYDVKM. This CDR3 is built from 15 residues. Deletions cut 3 bases from V and 1 base from J, with 7 bases between. The chain's CDR3 is CASSLGTSGANVLTF. The CDR3, as DNA: TGTGCCAGCAGTTTGGGGACTTCTGGGGCCAACGTCCTGACTTTC.

This clonotype has only a few counts. The chain links TRBV5-1 to TRBJ1-2, with 10 positions matching TRBD1. J gave up 6 bases and V 2 bases, and 4 bases lay outside the gene matches. This CDR3 has 14 amino acids. From germline, CDR1 is SGHRS and CDR2 YFSETQ. The CDR3 DNA reads as TGCGCCAGCAGCTTCGGGACAGGGGAGAATGGCTACACCTTC. This sequence encodes CASSFGTGENGYTF.

There are a few counts of this clonotype. V is TRBV12-3 or TRBV12-4 and J is TRBJ2-1; D gene unclear. This CDR3 comprises 16 residues. The germline V and J ends were trimmed by 0 bases and 6 bases, with 15 bases remaining between them. Here the CDR3 DNA reads TGTGCCAGCAGTTTAGCGGGCGGAGCGCAAATCAATGAGCAGTTCTTC. It translates to CASSLAGGAQINEQFF.

This clonotype was seen more than once but under ten times. The rearrangement uses TRBV6-5 and TRBJ2-7, with D tentatively TRBD1 (5 bases). Germline V CDR1 and CDR2: MNHEY, SVGAGI. The V gene lost 2 bases and the J gene lost 6 bases, with 11 bases spanning the gap. The CDR3 runs 13 residues. Written as DNA, the CDR3 is TGTGCCAGCAGTTACACGCAGGGTAGCGAGCAGTACTTC. It translates to CASSYTQGSEQYF.

This sequence joins TRBV7-3 and TRBJ1-2; D not certain. The V and J ends lost 5 bases and 4 bases respectively, with 17 bases between them. This CDR3 region has 15 residues. Germline CDR1 SGHTA, CDR2 FQGTGA. CDR3 nucleotides: TGTGCCAGCAGCGAAGGGCCGCAACGGCCCTATGGCTACACCTTC. It encodes CASSEGPQRPYGYTF.

A few counts support this clonotype. The chain links TRBV7-9 to TRBJ1-1; maybe TRBD1 (6 bases). Germline-derived CDR1 and CDR2 are SEHNR and FQNEAQ (reference sequence). Deletions cut 1 base from V and 3 bases from J, with 9 bases between. This CDR3 comprises 14 residues. The CDR3 DNA reads as TGTGCCAGCAGCTTAGTGGGGGGCCACACTGAAGCTTTCTTT. Translation: CASSLVGGHTEAFF.

The rearrangement links TRBV28 to TRBJ1-1; TRBD1 agrees at 7 bases. With V trimmed by 5 bases and J by 0 bases, 3 bases remained unmatched. This CDR3 is built from 14 residues. CDR1 and CDR2 (germline): MDHEN, SYDVKM. CDR3 protein: CASSGTGVNTEAFF. CDR3 in DNA: TGTGCCAGCAGTGGAACAGGGGTGAACACTGAAGCTTTCTTT.

The chain links TRBV5-1 to TRBJ2-7; D not resolved. The V and J ends lost 1 base and 2 bases respectively, with 13 bases between them. The germline V gene encodes CDR1 SGHRS and CDR2 YFSETQ. There are 15 residues in the CDR3. The CDR3 DNA follows: TGCGCCAGCAGCTTGTATGGGGAAACGGCCTACGAGCAGTACTTC. It is translated as CASSLYGETAYEQYF.